Reported below is one T cell receptor beta chain. The data belong to a study of shared clonotypes between healthy human individuals. Turning to the study itself: Three plates each covered CD4 naive and memory; CD8 naive two, CD8 memory one.

J gave up 4 bases and V 4 bases, and 1 base lay outside the gene matches. The CDR3 loop spans 13 amino acids. Germline CDR1 is MNHEY and CDR2 is SMNVEV (reference sequence). The assay was immunoSEQ multiplex PCR, and TCRdb's table has in-frame clones only and misses some. The sample consists of millions of clones, 90% to 95% of them appearing once. The chain carries TRBV27 and TRBJ1-2; 9 bases are a match to TRBD1. Input material: naive CD4+ T cells sorted from blood. The sample's subset: CD45RA+ positively selected. The TCR was taken from a young man in good health. The CDR3 loop reads CASSWDRVYGYTF. The CDR3 DNA follows: TGTGCCAGCAGTTGGGACAGGGTCTATGGCTACACCTTC.